One and the same sample provided the 6 T cell receptor beta chains below, sequenced in a study of blood T cell repertoires in COVID-19. Data came from immunoSEQ multiplex PCR; TCRdb stores just in-frame clones and leaves some out. Among over 250,000 clones listed, roughly 83% were seen once. Sequenced input: peripheral blood. Receptors originate from a human donor with COVID-19, enrolled during active disease. The donor label of this sample is uncertain.

This rearrangement joins TRBV3-1 (or the pseudogene TRBV3-2) to TRBJ2-1, with D possibly matching TRBD2 (6 bases). This CDR3 is built from 17 residues. Germline values: CDR1 LGHDT, CDR2 YNNKEL (reference sequence). Trimming removed 1 base at V and 8 bases at J, with 21 bases between. The CDR3 DNA follows: TGTGCCAGCAGCCAAGCTAGCGAATGGTACGGGGTTGATGAGCAGTTCTTC. It is translated as CASSQASEWYGVDEQFF.

The chain combines TRBV12-3 or TRBV12-4 with TRBJ2-2, with unresolved D. Between the trimmed V and J ends, which lost 3 bases and 7 bases, there was a span of 9 bases. The CDR3 spans 13 residues. The CDR3 loop is CASSFGPFGELFF. For the CDR3, the DNA is TGTGCCAGCAGTTTTGGCCCTTTCGGGGAGCTGTTTTTT.

This chain joins TRBV28 and TRBJ1-6; D is unclear. V lost 4 bases and J 5 bases, leaving 15 bases between the germline ends. This CDR3 has 16 residues. The V gene's germline CDR1 is MDHEN and CDR2 SYDVKM. As DNA, the CDR3 is TGTGCCAGCAGTTCCCTAACAGTGGCCGATAATTCACCCCTCCACTTT. It codes for CASSSLTVADNSPLHF.

This clone occurred a few times. This chain joins TRBV7-8 and TRBJ1-5; tentatively, D is TRBD1 (5 bases). There are 14 residues in the CDR3. Germline lookup yields CDR1 SGHVS and CDR2 FQNEAQ. Trimming stripped 2 bases from V and 4 bases from J, with 9 bases between. In nucleotides, the CDR3 is TGTGCCAGCAGCTTAAGGGAGGGGAATCAGCCCCAGCATTTT. Translated: CASSLREGNQPQHF.

The CDR3 DNA sequence: TGTGCCAGCAGCTTCCTACCGGGACTAGCGGAAACCGGGGAGCTGTTTTTT. This sequence encodes CASSFLPGLAETGELFF. This sequence joins TRBV5-4 and TRBJ2-2; 11 bases align to TRBD2. Per the germline V gene, CDR1 is SGHNT and CDR2 is YYREEE (reference sequence). V lost 2 bases and J lost 5; bases outside the gene matches: 8. The CDR3 has 17 residues.

V is TRBV30 and J is TRBJ1-1, with D possibly being TRBD1 (5 bases). Deletions cut 8 bases from V and 6 bases from J, with 13 bases between. The CDR3 spans 11 residues. Germline-derived CDR1 and CDR2 are GTSNPN and SVGIG (reference sequence). CDR3 sequence reads: CALAQGPEAFF. For the CDR3, the DNA is TGTGCCCTCGCTCAGGGTCCTGAAGCTTTCTTT.